This T cell receptor (beta chain) was sequenced in a study of blood T cell repertoires in COVID-19. This CDR3 contains 15 residues. The V gene end was trimmed by 5 bases and the J gene end by 4 bases; junction bases not matched to a gene: 6. Germline CDR1 and CDR2: KGHSH and LQKENI. Profiling relied on immunoSEQ multiplex PCR, and the TCRdb table lists in-frame clones only, not all of them. The sample contains 80,000 or so clones, roughly 80% of which appear only once. This clonotype originated in a woman in her sixties or seventies with acute or convalescent COVID-19. The genes are TRBV18 and TRBJ2-3; 10 nucleotides line up with TRBD1. The sample taken for sequencing was peripheral blood. DNA of the CDR3: TGTGCCAGCTCATTGACAGGGGGCAGCTCAGATACGCAGTATTTT. It encodes CASSLTGGSSDTQYF.